Each of the 3 T cell receptor beta chains below was sequenced from the same sample in a study of blood T cells in healthy people across ages. With a J-beta primer mix and a sample-barcoded 5' primer, a second PCR ran 7 to 11 cycles. One entry per CDR3 protein results from TCRdb running MiXCR on the 5' RACE reads. Among about a million distinct CDR3 sequences listed, roughly 50% were seen once. Sequencing was done on a sample of blood. The receptors shown here come from a woman aged 60-70 years in good health.

CDR3 sequence: CASSRVGIHEQYF. The CDR3 bases are TGTGCCAGCAGTAGGGTAGGGATCCACGAGCAGTACTTC. The chain links TRBV2 to TRBJ2-7, with unresolved D. V lost 5 bases to trimming and J lost 5 bases, with 13 bases between them. This CDR3 contains 13 residues. Per germline, CDR1 SNHLY and CDR2 FYNNEI.

The table lists this clonotype with a few counts. This chain uses TRBV7-8 with TRBJ2-1, with D possibly being TRBD1 or TRBD2 (7 bases each). V lost 7 bases and J lost 5, with 24 bases in between. Germline V lookup: CDR1 SGHVS, CDR2 FQNEAQ. This CDR3 has 17 amino acids. CDR3 region: CASIEGGGRLCNNEQFF. For the CDR3, the DNA is TGTGCCAGCATCGAAGGGGGCGGGAGACTGTGTAACAATGAGCAGTTCTTC.

This clonotype was observed a handful of times. The chain carries TRBV10-3 and TRBJ2-7, with no clear D. The CDR3 loop spans 12 amino acids. V gave up 4 bases and J gave up 4 bases, with 8 bases separating them. Germline V gives CDR1 ENHRY, CDR2 SYGVKD. DNA for the CDR3: TGTGCCATCAGTGCCGTGGGATACGAGCAGTACTTC. Residues: CAISAVGYEQYF.